The clone carrying this T cell receptor (beta chain) was seen a handful of times. Its antigen is undetermined. TCRdb's table, derived via immunoSEQ multiplex PCR, lists solely in-frame clones and lacks some. The sample has around 99,000 clones; around 87% are singletons. The data are from a study of T cell responses to AZD1222 COVID-19 vaccine. Notes on the study in general: Spike-specific TCR repertoires showed rising breadth and depth after two AZD1222 doses. Recipients of AZD1222 seropositive at baseline numbered only 6 or 7.

The TCR originated in an adult who received the AZD1222 COVID-19 vaccine. Sequencing was performed on peripheral blood, taken 28 days after the second AZD1222 dose.

CDR3 residues: CASSPMGLAGGWETQYF. The CDR3 DNA follows: TGTGCCAGCAGCCCAATGGGACTAGCGGGAGGTTGGGAGACCCAGTACTTC. The rearrangement uses TRBV25-1 and TRBJ2-5; 15 nucleotides match TRBD2. The germline V gene has CDR1 MGHDK and CDR2 SYGVNS. The CDR3 is made up of 17 amino acids. Trimming at V came to 6 bases and at J to 5 bases, leaving 10 bases not matched to a gene.